The T cell receptor beta chain described here comes from a study of blood T cell repertoires in COVID-19. Participant age was 18 to 89 years, and participants resided in fewer than 30 US areas. Participants were placed into cohorts based on the clinical history they reported. Original analysis: Nucleated cell number was recorded as an estimate derived from reference gene primer amplification. Here immunoSEQ multiplex PCR was the method, and the copy in TCRdb shows in-frame clones only, minus some. D and trimming come from the DNA, and the V and J calls and clone size come from that table. Of around 200,000 clones listed, over 80% were seen once; the top ten hold about 1.3%. The CDR3 is made up of 16 amino acids. Trimming removed 4 bases at V and 4 bases at J, with 16 bases between. Germline CDR1 LGHNA, CDR2 YSLEER.

This clonotype originated in a man in his thirties or forties who had recovered from COVID-19. The rearrangement joins TRBV4-3 to TRBJ1-4; D unclear. Sequenced sample: PBMCs or T cells enriched from blood (not recorded which). CDR3 amino acids: CASSPRRGNFNEKLFF. The CDR3 coding sequence is TGCGCCAGCAGCCCCAGACGAGGGAACTTTAATGAAAAACTGTTTTTT.